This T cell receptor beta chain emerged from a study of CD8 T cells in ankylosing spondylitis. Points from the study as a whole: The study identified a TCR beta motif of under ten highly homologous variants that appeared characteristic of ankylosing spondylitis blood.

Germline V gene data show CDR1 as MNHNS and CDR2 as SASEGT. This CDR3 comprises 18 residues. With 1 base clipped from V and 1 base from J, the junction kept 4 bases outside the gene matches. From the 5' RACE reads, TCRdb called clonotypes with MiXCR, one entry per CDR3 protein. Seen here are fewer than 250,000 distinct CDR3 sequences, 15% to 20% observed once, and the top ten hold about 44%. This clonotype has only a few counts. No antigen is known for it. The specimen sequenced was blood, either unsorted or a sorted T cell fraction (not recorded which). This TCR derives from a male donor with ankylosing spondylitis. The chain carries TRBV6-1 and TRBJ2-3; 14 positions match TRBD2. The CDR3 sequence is CASSEDRGLAGGTDTQYF. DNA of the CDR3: TGTGCCAGCAGTGAAGATCGGGGACTAGCGGGAGGCACAGATACGCAGTATTTT.